The sample holds one count of the clone carrying this T cell receptor (beta chain). Only in-frame clones appear in the TCRdb table, and some are missing; sequencing was by immunoSEQ multiplex PCR. The sample contains approximately 120,000 clones, 92% of which appear only once. CDR1 and CDR2 (germline): MNHEY, SVGAGI. This CDR3 contains 11 residues. V gave up 5 bases and J gave up 3 bases, with 5 bases separating them. This sample is drawn from a study of control samples from healthy donors and cancer patients. The sequencing sample was made of PBMCs. The sequence derives from a man older than 75 with head and neck cancer. The chain carries TRBV6-5 and TRBJ2-7; D is unclear. DNA for the CDR3: TGTGCCAGCAGTCAAAGCTACGAGCAGTACTTC. Protein sequence: CASSQSYEQYF.